Shown below are 10 T cell receptor beta chains from a single sample sequenced in a study of shared clonotypes between healthy human individuals. Using immunoSEQ multiplex PCR, the repertoire was profiled, and TCRdb retains in-frame clones only, with some absent. The table records over 850,000 clones, 75% to 80% of them present only once. Sequencing was performed on memory CD4+ T cells from PBMCs. Subset defined: CD45RA-negative fraction. The receptors derive from a man aged 18 to 30 in good health. Some clones in this sample may be carry-over from other donors' samples.

The V call is TRBV29-1, the J call TRBJ1-2; 8 bases align to TRBD1. Germline trimming cut 6 bases from V and 6 bases from J; bases unmatched to any gene: 6. CDR1 is SQVTM and CDR2 is ANQGSEA in the germline V gene. This CDR3 is 12 amino acids long. CDR3 protein: CSVTQGGDGYTF. Written as DNA, the CDR3 is TGCAGCGTCACACAGGGGGGTGATGGCTACACCTTC.

The chain joins TRBV2 to TRBJ1-4, with a weak D call TRBD1 (6 bases). There are 16 residues in the CDR3. The V and J ends lost 7 bases and 5 bases respectively, with 20 bases between them. Germline V gene data show CDR1 as SNHLY and CDR2 as FYNNEI. The CDR3 sequence is CASIYARGLGNEKLFF. The CDR3 DNA follows: TGTGCCAGCATTTACGCCCGGGGGCTGGGGAATGAAAAACTGTTTTTT.

V usage is TRBV12-5 and J usage is TRBJ2-1, with D possibly being TRBD1 (5 bases). Trimming removed 8 bases at V and 3 bases at J, with 14 bases between. Germline CDR1 reads LGHNT; CDR2 reads FRNRAP. The CDR3 is 14 residues long. The CDR3 DNA reads as TGTGCTAGTACCAAGGACACGGGCTACAATGAGCAGTTCTTC. This translates into CASTKDTGYNEQFF.

This clone showed up just a few times. The chain employs TRBV28 and TRBJ1-2; the D gene is possibly TRBD1 (5 bases). V shed 7 bases and J shed 2 bases, with 17 bases lying between them. The CDR3 runs 15 residues. Germline V gene sequence: CDR1 MDHEN, CDR2 SYDVKM. CDR3 protein: CASTTPVGGNYGYTF. The CDR3, as DNA: TGTGCCAGCACCACTCCGGTCGGGGGGAACTATGGCTACACCTTC.

V gene TRBV7-7 combines with J gene TRBJ2-7, with 14 bases aligning to TRBD2. This CDR3 region has 16 residues. CDR1 is SSHAT, CDR2 FNYEAQ, per germline (reference sequence). V shed 1 base and J 3 bases; nucleotides not matched to a gene: 2. CDR3 in amino acids: CASSLGGTSGSYEQYF. CDR3 nucleotides: TGTGCCAGCAGCTTAGGCGGGACTAGCGGGAGCTACGAGCAGTACTTC.

The chain carries TRBV7-2 and TRBJ2-1; 12 nucleotides align to TRBD2. Germline CDR1 reads SGHTA; CDR2 reads FQGNSA. The CDR3 has 16 residues. Unmatched junction bases numbered 2, after V lost 0 bases and J lost 5 bases. CDR3 in amino acids: CASSLALAGGNNEQFF. The DNA of the CDR3 is TGTGCCAGCAGCTTAGCTCTAGCGGGAGGGAACAATGAGCAGTTCTTC.

This sequence joins TRBV19 and TRBJ2-1; 11 nucleotides line up with TRBD2. Germline assignment: CDR1 LNHDA and CDR2 SQIVND (reference sequence). V shed 6 bases and J 7 bases; nucleotides not matched to a gene: 5. This CDR3 is 14 amino acids long. The CDR3 loop is CASRTSGNANEQFF. The CDR3 bases are TGTGCCAGTAGGACTAGCGGGAACGCTAATGAGCAGTTCTTC. Supplemented by reference TRBV19 and TRBJ2-1, the full variable domain reads DGGITQSPKYLFRKEGQNVTLSCEQNLNHDAMYWYRQDPGQGLRLIYYSQIVNDFQKGDIAEGYSVSREKKESFPLTVTSAQKNPTAFYLCASRTSGNANEQFFGPGTRLTVL.

This clone was counted only a few times. J is TRBJ1-1 and V is TRBV30; 8 nucleotides align to TRBD1. Germline V gene data show CDR1 as GTSNPN and CDR2 as SVGIG (reference sequence). The ends lost 1 base at V and 4 bases at J; junction bases unmatched: 5. This CDR3 is 14 amino acids long. In DNA, the CDR3 is TGTGCCTGGAGTGATACAGGGGGTGGCACTGAAGCTTTCTTT. Residues: CAWSDTGGGTEAFF.

V is TRBV9 and J is TRBJ2-3, with 7 bases fitting TRBD2. Germline V CDR1 and CDR2: SGDLS, YYNGEE. V shed 2 bases, J shed 0 bases, and the junction held 6 bases outside the gene matches. This CDR3 has 16 residues. The DNA for the CDR3 is TGTGCCAGCAGCGTTCTAGCGGTTATTAGCACAGATACGCAGTATTTT. The encoded protein is CASSVLAVISTDTQYF. Filled out from reference TRBV9 and TRBJ2-3, the complete variable domain reads DSGVTQTPKHLITATGQRVTLRCSPRSGDLSVYWYQQSLDQGLQFLIQYYNGEERAKGNILERFSAQQFPDLHSELNLSSLELGDSALYFCASSVLAVISTDTQYFGPGTRLTVL.

The chain carries TRBV18 and TRBJ2-5; D is possibly TRBD1 (5 bases). There are 13 residues in the CDR3. Germline CDR1 and CDR2: KGHSH and LQKENI. V was clipped by 4 bases and J by 1 base, with 7 bases between them. The CDR3 sequence is CASSLTVQETQYF. CDR3 nucleotides: TGTGCCAGCTCACTGACAGTCCAAGAGACCCAGTACTTC.